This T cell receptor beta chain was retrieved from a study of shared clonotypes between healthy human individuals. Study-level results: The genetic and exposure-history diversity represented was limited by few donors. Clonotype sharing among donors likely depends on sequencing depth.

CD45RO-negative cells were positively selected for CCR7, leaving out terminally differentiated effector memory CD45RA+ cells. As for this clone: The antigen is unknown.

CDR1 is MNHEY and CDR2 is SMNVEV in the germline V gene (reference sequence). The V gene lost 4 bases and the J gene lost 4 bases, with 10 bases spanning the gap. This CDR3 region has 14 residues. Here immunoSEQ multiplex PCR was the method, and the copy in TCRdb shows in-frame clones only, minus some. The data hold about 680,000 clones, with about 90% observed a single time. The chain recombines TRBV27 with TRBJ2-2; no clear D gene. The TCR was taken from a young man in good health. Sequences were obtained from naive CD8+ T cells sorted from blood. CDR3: CASSYGGLTGELFF. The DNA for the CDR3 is TGTGCCAGCAGTTACGGCGGTCTCACCGGGGAGCTGTTTTTT.